This TCR beta chain derives from a study of cytomegalovirus exposure and HLA in healthy donors. Assay used: immunoSEQ multiplex PCR; TCRdb lists only in-frame clones, some missing. The sample carries about 140,000 clones, about four fifths recorded once. Findings of the study overall: Fewer than 200 TCR beta chains were listed as cytomegalovirus-associated.

The length of the CDR3 is 14 residues. Trimming pared 0 bases from V and 3 bases from J, leaving 8 bases between. The germline CDR1 and CDR2 sequences are LNHDA and SQIVND (reference sequence). With regard to this clone: Its matching antigen is unknown.

Input material: PBMCs. This clonotype was obtained from a woman in her twenties or thirties in good health and CMV-seronegative. The V gene is TRBV19, the J gene TRBJ1-2; D possibly corresponds to TRBD1 (5 bases). CDR3 sequence: CASSIEAGHYGYTF. The DNA for the CDR3 is TGTGCCAGTAGTATAGAAGCGGGGCACTATGGCTACACCTTC.